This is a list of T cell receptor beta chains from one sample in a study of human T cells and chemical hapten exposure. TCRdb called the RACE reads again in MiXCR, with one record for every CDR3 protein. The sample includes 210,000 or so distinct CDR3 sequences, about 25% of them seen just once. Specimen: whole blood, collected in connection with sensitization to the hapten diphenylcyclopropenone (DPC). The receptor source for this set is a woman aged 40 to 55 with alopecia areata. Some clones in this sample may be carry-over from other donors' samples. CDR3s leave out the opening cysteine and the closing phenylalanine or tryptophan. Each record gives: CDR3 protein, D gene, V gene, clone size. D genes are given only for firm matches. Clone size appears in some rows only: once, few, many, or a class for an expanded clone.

CDR3aa: ASSLPGVDYGYT
d_gene: .
v_gene: TRBV28
abundance: many

CDR3aa: ASGGGGHSNQPQH
d_gene: .
v_gene: TRBV28
abundance: .

CDR3aa: ASSSRGVSGEKLF
d_gene: .
v_gene: TRBV7-9
abundance: .

CDR3aa: SASYEGNTEAF
d_gene: .
v_gene: TRBV20-1
abundance: few

CDR3aa: ASSRPGRGETQY
d_gene: .
v_gene: TRBV27
abundance: .

CDR3aa: ASSLEAVSYGYT
d_gene: .
v_gene: TRBV12-3/TRBV12-4
abundance: .

CDR3aa: ASSQMTGDGNTIY
d_gene: TRBD1
v_gene: TRBV4-3
abundance: .

CDR3aa: ASSQDVGEVGELF
d_gene: .
v_gene: TRBV4-2
abundance: few

CDR3aa: ASSTNGGEGSPLH
d_gene: .
v_gene: TRBV7-2
abundance: .

CDR3aa: ASSLETPYMNTEAF
d_gene: .
v_gene: TRBV5-1
abundance: .

CDR3aa: ASSTTGPNQPQH
d_gene: TRBD1
v_gene: TRBV6-2/TRBV6-3
abundance: many

CDR3aa: ASSARLADRVNEQF
d_gene: TRBD2
v_gene: TRBV7-9
abundance: .